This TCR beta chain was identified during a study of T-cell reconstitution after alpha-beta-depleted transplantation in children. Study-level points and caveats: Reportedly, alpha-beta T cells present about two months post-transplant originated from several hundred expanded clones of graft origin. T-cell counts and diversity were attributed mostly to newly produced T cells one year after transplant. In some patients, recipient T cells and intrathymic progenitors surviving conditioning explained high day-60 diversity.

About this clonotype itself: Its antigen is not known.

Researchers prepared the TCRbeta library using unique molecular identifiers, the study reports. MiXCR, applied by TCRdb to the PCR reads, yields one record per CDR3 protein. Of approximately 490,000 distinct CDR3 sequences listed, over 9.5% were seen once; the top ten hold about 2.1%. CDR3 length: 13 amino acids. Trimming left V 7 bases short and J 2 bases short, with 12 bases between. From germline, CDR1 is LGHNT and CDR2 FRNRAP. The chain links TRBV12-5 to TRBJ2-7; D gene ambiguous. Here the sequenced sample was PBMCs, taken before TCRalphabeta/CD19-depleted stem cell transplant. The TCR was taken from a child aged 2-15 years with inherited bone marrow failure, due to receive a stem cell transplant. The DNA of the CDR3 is TGTGCTAGTGCCGCCGACACCCCCTACGAGCAGTACTTC. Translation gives CASAADTPYEQYF.